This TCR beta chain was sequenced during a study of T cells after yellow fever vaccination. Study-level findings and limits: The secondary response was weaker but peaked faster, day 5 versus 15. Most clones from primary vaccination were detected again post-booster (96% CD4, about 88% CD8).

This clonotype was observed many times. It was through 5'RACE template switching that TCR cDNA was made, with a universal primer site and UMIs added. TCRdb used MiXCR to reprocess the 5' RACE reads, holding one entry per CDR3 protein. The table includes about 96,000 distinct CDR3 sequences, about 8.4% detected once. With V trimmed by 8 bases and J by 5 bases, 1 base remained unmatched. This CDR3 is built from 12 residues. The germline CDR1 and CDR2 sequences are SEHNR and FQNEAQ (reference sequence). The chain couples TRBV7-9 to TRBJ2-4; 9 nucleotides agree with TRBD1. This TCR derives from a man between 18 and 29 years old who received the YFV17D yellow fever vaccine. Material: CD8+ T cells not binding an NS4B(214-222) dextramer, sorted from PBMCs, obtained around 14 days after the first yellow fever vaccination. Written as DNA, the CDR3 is TGTGCCAGCCGGGACAGGGAAAACATTCAGTACTTC. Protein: CASRDRENIQYF.